This TCR beta chain was found in a study of brain T cells in children with intractable seizures. TCRdb's copy holds only in-frame clones and misses some; the assay was immunoSEQ multiplex PCR. Seen here are a few hundred thousand clones, more than 85% observed once, and the top ten hold under 7%. Points from the study as a whole: HCMV serostatus was not known, and viral specificity came from CDR3 similarity only. Clones missing pre-surgery may reflect undersampling of that blood sample.

Time point here: blood from clinic visit 5 months post-surgery; TSC patient then seizure free. Sequencing was limited to surgery cases with top T cell transcript signatures in brain tissue. Patients received at least one anti-epileptic drug before surgery. The V gene's germline CDR1 is SGHRS and CDR2 YFSETQ. This CDR3 has 14 residues. Trimming left V 2 bases short and J 3 bases short, with 8 bases between. Regarding this clone: Its specificity is unknown.

This clonotype was obtained from a boy under two years old with tuberous sclerosis and intractable seizures. Sequences were derived from peripheral blood, sampled 5 to 6 months after surgery. The chain has TRBV5-1 and TRBJ2-2, with D possibly matching TRBD1 (5 bases). Here the CDR3 reads CASSFTGDTGELFF. The CDR3 DNA follows: TGCGCCAGCAGCTTTACAGGAGACACCGGGGAGCTGTTTTTT.